The source of this T cell receptor (beta chain) is a study of cytomegalovirus exposure and HLA in healthy donors (dated by TCRdb to about 2017). About the full investigation: According to an earlier analysis of 587 of the donors, roughly 180 million T cells yielded 117 million unique TCR beta sequences and less than 300 Gb of sequence data. To predict cytomegalovirus infection status, the study combined high-throughput TCR immunosequencing, statistical association of individual TCRs with disease status, and machine learning. The study aimed to test whether signatures of past pathogen exposure could be identified by cataloging public T cell receptors. Because of strong linkage in the cohort, a handful of DR-DQ haplotypes were treated as single units for association and clustering. Of the roughly 400 genotyped donors, 70% to 90% were placed in the genetic ancestry cluster associated with self-reported Caucasian donors. A later analysis re-examined previously published TCR beta repertoires from 500 to 700 donors and added high-resolution HLA genotyping to investigate patterns of TCR occurrence. All discovery cohort repertoires had been generated on a single sequencing platform. A later genetic analysis took genome-wide SNP genotypes for 398 of the 666 donors and used that subset as a discovery cohort. Along with the approximately 700-subject first cohort, a separate validation cohort of over 90 different subjects was used. The study profiled the T cell repertoires of hundreds of subjects by immunosequencing and related them to cytomegalovirus serostatus. To decide whether each TCR beta V gene segment behaved as functional or pseudogenic, an earlier analysis of some 600 of the donors relied on high-throughput TCR beta sequencing. Class I and class II HLA loci were covered by the typing at four-digit resolution. The number of donors typed differed by locus, with roughly 629-640 for A, B, C, DRB1 and DQB1, about 500 for DQA1, 606 for DPA1, and approximately 470 for DPB1. Across roughly 420 genotyped donors of the cohort, an average of about 240,000 unique TCR beta nucleotide sequences per donor were sequenced, and roughly 17% of those sequences were non-productive. Alongside the repertoire data, information on donor age, sex, ethnicity and CMV serostatus was compiled. An early release covering 550 to 650 HLA-typed donors comprised about 300 gigabases of sequencing data and tens of millions of unique TCR sequences. Rather than drawing on any new phenotypic data, the later analysis identified candidate immune exposures from TCR beta sequences and the way those sequences occurred across donors.

Per the germline V gene (reference sequence), PRHDT is the CDR1 and FYEKMQ is the CDR2. The CDR3 contains 14 residues, cysteine and phenylalanine counted. Only the CDR3 region is kept as DNA, spanning 42 bases read in frame from base 1. Trimming removed 5 bases from V and 1 base from J; the gene matches leave 4 bases unexplained. In total, over 600 healthy bone marrow donors made up the cohort. At the time of sampling, all cohort members were nominally healthy, though unrecorded immune exposures were likely present. The donor tested CMV seropositive and was one of the 289 seropositive cohort members. Each donor provided a peripheral blood sample, and peripheral blood mononuclear cells were used for TCR beta sequencing. The Qiagen DNeasy Blood Extraction Kit was used to extract genomic DNA from the blood cell samples. The paper's findings and limits, for the study overall: Most TCR sequences were seen in very few donors, while some public TCRs were found in many individuals. Strong co-occurrence of HLA alleles, especially DR and DQ, made assigning TCR associations to individual alleles difficult. Some IMGT-functional V segments, including TRBV6-2 and TRBV6-3, could not be told apart with the 87-base-pair reads, so those segments were excluded. Because counts were too low, approximately 18 rarely observed V segments, including chromosome 9 orphons, were excluded from the earlier analysis of several hundred of the donors. The authors suggested that the approach could potentially be generalized to other disease states and immunological phenotypes. Broadly in line with IMGT annotations, most TCR beta V segments showed up in productive rearrangements about 87% or about 30% of the time in an earlier analysis of 450 to 600 of the donors. A group of highly shared sequence variants was considered likely to be a technical artifact of the sequencing pipeline. A later analysis found that most CMV-associated TCR beta chains appeared HLA-restricted, with HLA associations seemingly driven largely by CMV exposure. CMV serostatus was the only immune exposure information available for the cohort. Because HLA typing was unavailable for some donors at each locus, only the typed subset was used in association tests. A further reported finding was that TCR beta sequences accurately predicted the HLA-A and HLA-B alleles for most subjects in the first cohort. Correlated functional status among segregating V segments might reflect linkage disequilibrium, but an unknown experimental factor could not be ruled out. The presence/absence analyses assumed that sequencing depth was roughly uniform across donors, and that assumption may not be true. In the study, around 150 TCR beta chains were listed as associated with cytomegalovirus. This cohort had only TCR beta chains sequenced, and the lack of alpha or paired-chain data limited which features could be detected. A later genetic analysis reported fewer N-insertions in productive TCRs among donors in an Asian-associated ancestry cluster than the approximately 670-donor mean. Compared with equally common non-associated chains, HLA-associated TCR beta chains in a later analysis were more clonally expanded and had lower generation probabilities. Cytomegalovirus status was reported to be diagnosed by the classifier with high specificity and sensitivity in both the original and validation cohorts. A few of the identified cytomegalovirus-associated TCR beta chains were confirmed in vitro to be specific for cytomegalovirus antigens. Specific HLA alleles were associated with 15,000 to 20,000 TCR beta sequences at a false discovery rate of 0.05 in a later analysis. According to a later analysis, TCR association rates differed among HLA loci, with DRB1 alleles showing the most associated TCRs and HLA-C alleles showing the fewest. According to a later analysis, parvovirus B19, influenza, CMV and Epstein-Barr virus appeared linked to several top co-occurrence clusters. V-gene and J-gene trimming of TCR beta chains was associated with a missense DCLRE1C variant in a later genetic analysis, and the association was replicated in an independent cohort.

Libraries were made using the immunoSEQ multiplex PCR assay. A mixture of 60 forward primers for TCR Vbeta segments and 13 reverse primers for TCR Jbeta segments was used in the multiplex PCR. A multiplex PCR assay on genomic DNA amplified the CDR3 region of rearranged TCR beta genes. On the Illumina HiSeq System, the amplified TCR beta libraries were sequenced as 87-base-pair reads. Processing in the source paper ran as follows. A later analysis counted some 74 million unique TCR beta chains across the 550 to 700 repertoires, and around 9.9 million of these chains were shared by at least two donors. Raw reads were error-corrected and collapsed into unique sequences with a nearest-neighbor algorithm that merged closely related sequences to remove PCR and sequencing errors. To assign V, D and J gene segments, CDR3 sequences were aligned to IMGT reference sequences. For a sequence to be retained, a match of at least six nucleotides to both a V gene segment and a J gene segment was required. A rearrangement was called productive if the CDR3 had no stop codons and remained in frame with V and J, and every other rearrangement was called non-productive. CDR3 was defined by IMGT convention, running from the second conserved V-encoded cysteine to the conserved J-encoded phenylalanine. Sequences without an unambiguous match to a single V gene segment were excluded from the earlier analysis of almost 600 of the donors. In an earlier analysis of 587 of the donors, a V segment was called functional when productive rearrangements were above 56.7%, and segregating when the standard deviation between donors exceeded 5%. To diagnose cytomegalovirus status from the catalog of TCR beta chain sequences, a statistical classification framework was built. A later analysis assigned V and J genes by comparing TCR nucleotide sequences with IMGT/GENE-DB human TR gene sequences. Using the TCRdist pipeline, a later analysis assigned CDR3 sequences along with most-parsimonious VDJ recombination scenarios. A later analysis defined each TCR beta chain by its CDR3 amino acid sequence plus V-gene family, and excluded reads lacking a unique V-gene family. As a way to deal with suspected cross-contamination and a sequencing artifact, a later analysis dropped 640 or so nucleotide sequences that were highly shared and had low generation probability. For each public chain, a later analysis derived a clonal expansion index from normalized ranks of inferred template counts within each repertoire. In a later analysis, generation probabilities were computed using a VDJ recombination model fitted to out-of-frame rearrangements, and the results were checked against IGoR. A later analysis scored TCR-TCR, TCR-HLA and TCR-CMV co-occurrence with hypergeometric tests, applying a repertoire-size bias correction to TCR pairs. In a later analysis, false discovery rates were estimated by permuting HLA or CMV assignments 20 times. In a later analysis, co-occurring TCRs were grouped using DBSCAN, and TCRdist sequence similarity was added for clustering within HLA-allele-positive subsets. Repertoires with fewer than 30,000 or more than 120,000 public chains were left out of co-occurrence clustering, as were several repertoires with anomalous nucleotide sharing. TCRdb mirrors the immuneACCESS table, restricted to in-frame sequences. Some clones are absent from its copies; in checked studies, under half trace to an unresolved V gene, and the reason for the others is unknown. That table gives V, J and clone size, and the DNA gave D and trimming. The sample table shows 150,000 to 250,000 clones, and 79% are seen once. The ten largest clones take up 1.5% to 1.7% of the sample.

On this clone itself: Its specific antigen is unknown. Base qualities were left out, and no much larger clone turns up one base away.

The clonotype was recovered from a girl between 10 and 17 years old in good health and CMV-seropositive. The V gene is TRBV13 and the J gene is TRBJ2-7, and 8 bases in between align with TRBD2. Sequenced sample: PBMCs. For the CDR3, the sequence is CASSTGGNSYEQYF. The DNA reads as follows: TGTGCCAGCAGCACGGGAGGGAATTCCTACGAGCAGTACTTC.